Listed below are T cell receptor beta chains from one sample, sequenced in a study of regulatory T cells in long-lasting Graves disease. TCRdb re-called the multiplex PCR reads through MiXCR, storing one row per CDR3 protein. The table lists about 500,000 distinct CDR3 sequences, approximately 12% of them singletons. In addition, the sample was reused for a study of T cells in Graves' hyperthyroidism and ophthalmopathy.

The input for sequencing was peripheral blood mononuclear cells (PBMCs), taken at new diagnosis, from a patient treated with antithyroid drugs. The receptors come from a woman under 40 with Graves disease. Both conserved end residues are part of each CDR3. D genes are given only for firm matches. Size values are once, few and many counts, or a class for expanded clones, and some rows have none.

clone_size,j_call,v_call,d_call,cdr3_aa,cdr3_nt
many,TRBJ1-1,TRBV12-3/TRBV12-4,TRBD1,CASSSGTGFSMNTEAFF,TGTGCCAGCAGTTCCGGGACAGGGTTTAGTATGAACACTGAAGCTTTCTTT
many,TRBJ2-3,TRBV20-1,-,CSARDPISTDTQYF,TGCAGTGCTAGAGATCCCATTAGCACAGATACGCAGTATTTT
few,TRBJ2-7,TRBV9,TRBD2,CASSALADATGEQYF,TGTGCCAGCAGCGCGCTAGCGGATGCAACGGGCGAGCAGTACTTC
many,TRBJ2-2,TRBV27,-,CASRTRVGGELFF,TGTGCCAGCAGGACCAGGGTGGGCGGGGAGCTGTTTTTT
few,TRBJ2-2,TRBV7-9,-,CASSLVLGLNTGELFF,TGTGCCAGCAGCTTAGTCCTAGGGCTCAACACCGGGGAGCTGTTTTTT
many,TRBJ2-7,TRBV12-3/TRBV12-4,TRBD2,CASSPHAGTSGADYEQYF,TGTGCCAGCAGTCCTCACGCCGGGACTAGCGGAGCAGACTACGAGCAGTACTTC
many,TRBJ2-1,TRBV12-3/TRBV12-4,TRBD2,CASSFGVAGGDYNEQFF,TGTGCCAGCAGTTTCGGGGTGGCGGGAGGGGACTACAATGAGCAGTTCTTC
many,TRBJ2-7,TRBV2,-,CASSARPSYEQYF,TGTGCCAGCAGTGCTCGGCCGTCCTACGAGCAGTACTTC
many,TRBJ2-1,TRBV9,-,CASSVGGSEQFF,TGTGCCAGCAGCGTAGGTGGAAGTGAGCAGTTCTTC
many,TRBJ2-7,TRBV6-5,TRBD1,CASSYSRGLYEQYF,TGTGCCAGCAGTTACTCCAGGGGGCTATACGAGCAGTACTTC
-,TRBJ1-2,TRBV4-1,-,CASSQEGGARGYTF,TGCGCCAGCAGCCAAGAGGGAGGGGCTCGTGGCTACACCTTC
many,TRBJ2-7,TRBV20-1,-,CSARKPDSLYEQYF,TGCAGTGCTAGAAAACCCGACAGCCTCTACGAGCAGTACTTC
many,TRBJ2-1,TRBV2,TRBD1,CASSVGTGRYNEQFF,TGTGCCAGCAGTGTCGGGACAGGGAGGTACAATGAGCAGTTCTTC
many,TRBJ1-1,TRBV11-2,-,CASSPDRYTEAFF,TGTGCCAGCAGCCCAGACCGGTACACTGAAGCTTTCTTT
-,TRBJ1-6,TRBV5-1,TRBD1,CASSAQTGNNSPLHF,TGCGCCAGCAGCGCCCAGACAGGGAATAATTCACCCCTCCACTTT
many,TRBJ1-1,TRBV6-1,-,CASSEQVGTEAFF,TGTGCCAGCAGTGAACAGGTGGGGACTGAAGCTTTCTTT
many,TRBJ2-1,TRBV28,TRBD2,CASSSPGTSGSYNEQFF,TGTGCCAGCAGTTCTCCCGGAACTAGCGGTTCCTACAATGAGCAGTTCTTC
many,TRBJ1-1,TRBV28,-,CASSLWGRLSTEAFF,TGTGCCAGCAGTTTATGGGGACGGTTGAGCACTGAAGCTTTCTTT
many,TRBJ1-5,TRBV3-1,-,CASSQADISNQPQHF,TGTGCCAGCAGCCAAGCTGACATTAGCAATCAGCCCCAGCATTTT
many,TRBJ1-1,TRBV19,TRBD1,CASRTDRKNTEAFF,TGTGCCAGTAGAACGGACAGGAAGAATACTGAAGCTTTCTTT
-,TRBJ2-3,TRBV12-3/TRBV12-4,TRBD2,CASSPGTSGTVTQYF,TGTGCCAGCAGTCCCGGGACTAGCGGGACAGTTACGCAGTATTTT
-,TRBJ1-6,TRBV19,-,CASSIWGSQGSPLHF,TGTGCCAGTAGTATCTGGGGAAGCCAGGGATCACCCCTCCACTTT
many,TRBJ2-7,TRBV14,-,CASSQGVKQYF,TGTGCCAGCAGCCAGGGGGTAAAGCAGTACTTC
many,TRBJ1-1,TRBV2,-,CASSGQALTEAFF,TGTGCCAGCAGTGGACAGGCCCTCACTGAAGCTTTCTTT
-,TRBJ2-3,TRBV30,-,CAWTPRGGTDTQYF,TGTGCCTGGACCCCCCGTGGAGGTACAGATACGCAGTATTTT
-,TRBJ2-7,TRBV15,-,CATSSTWLGTYEQYF,TGTGCCACCAGCAGCACGTGGTTAGGGACCTACGAGCAGTACTTC
few,TRBJ2-1,TRBV4-1,-,CASSQDLGSTYNEQFF,TGCGCCAGCAGCCAAGATCTCGGCAGCACCTACAATGAGCAGTTCTTC
many,TRBJ2-7,TRBV6-2/TRBV6-3,-,CASSYSKGSAYEQYF,TGTGCCAGCAGTTACTCTAAGGGGAGCGCCTACGAGCAGTACTTC
many,TRBJ1-4,TRBV3-1,-,CASSQDYEKLFF,TGTGCCAGCAGCCAAGACTACGAAAAACTGTTTTTT
many,TRBJ1-5,TRBV7-9,-,CASSWGFDQPQHF,TGTGCCAGCAGCTGGGGATTCGATCAGCCCCAGCATTTT
many,TRBJ2-7,TRBV18,-,CASSPPRVSSYEQYF,TGTGCCAGCTCACCACCAAGGGTTTCCTCCTACGAGCAGTACTTC
many,TRBJ2-5,TRBV24-1,-,CATSDFAADQETQYF,TGTGCCACCAGTGATTTTGCAGCAGACCAAGAGACCCAGTACTTC
few,TRBJ1-5,TRBV20-1,-,CSASMAIHSNQPQHF,TGCAGTGCTAGTATGGCAATTCATAGCAATCAGCCCCAGCATTTT
many,TRBJ2-1,TRBV12-3/TRBV12-4,TRBD1,CASGGPGTGINNEQFF,TGTGCCAGCGGTGGACCCGGGACAGGAATCAACAATGAGCAGTTCTTC
-,TRBJ2-4,TRBV3-1,-,CASSRGTKKGWAKNIQYF,TGTGCCAGCAGCCGCGGGACGAAGAAGGGGTGGGCCAAAAACATTCAGTACTTC
-,TRBJ2-2,TRBV7-9,-,CASSPDWNTGELFF,TGTGCCAGCAGCCCCGATTGGAACACCGGGGAGCTGTTTTTT
once,TRBJ1-2,TRBV6-5,-,CASSSAANFGYTF,TGTGCCAGCAGTTCGGCAGCCAACTTTGGCTACACCTTC
many,TRBJ2-1,TRBV11-2,-,CASSFWARRGEQFF,TGTGCCAGCAGCTTTTGGGCGCGTAGGGGTGAGCAGTTCTTC
many,TRBJ2-3,TRBV19,TRBD2,CASSSSLAGAPLETQYF,TGTGCCAGTAGTAGTTCCTTAGCGGGTGCCCCGCTAGAAACGCAGTATTTT
few,TRBJ1-5,TRBV14,-,CASSQGSRDQPQHF,TGTGCCAGCAGCCAAGGAAGCCGGGATCAGCCCCAGCATTTT
-,TRBJ2-2,TRBV20-1,TRBD1,CSARAGQGPGELFF,TGCAGTGCTAGGGCGGGACAGGGGCCCGGGGAGCTGTTTTTT
many,TRBJ1-2,TRBV29-1,-,CSVGQNAPYGYTF,TGCAGCGTTGGACAGAATGCACCATATGGCTACACCTTC
many,TRBJ1-2,TRBV7-2,-,CASSLEVTSNYGYTF,TGTGCCAGCAGCTTAGAGGTCACCTCTAACTATGGCTACACCTTC
few,TRBJ1-2,TRBV27,-,CASSSGLDYGYTF,TGTGCCAGCAGTTCAGGGCTCGACTATGGCTACACCTTC
many,TRBJ1-1,TRBV12-3/TRBV12-4,-,CASNRNMNTEAFF,TGTGCCAGCAATCGAAACATGAACACTGAAGCTTTCTTT
few,TRBJ2-1,TRBV4-1,-,CASSHVSGPGSYNEQFF,TGCGCCAGCAGCCATGTCAGTGGGCCAGGCTCCTACAATGAGCAGTTCTTC
many,TRBJ1-1,TRBV9,-,CASSPRGGMNTEAFF,TGTGCCAGCAGCCCGAGAGGGGGGATGAACACTGAAGCTTTCTTT
many,TRBJ2-7,TRBV10-3,-,CAISEKGTYEQYF,TGTGCCATCAGTGAAAAGGGGACCTACGAGCAGTACTTC
many,TRBJ1-5,TRBV6-1,-,CASIRGISNQPQHF,TGTGCCAGCATTAGGGGGATTAGCAATCAGCCCCAGCATTTT
-,TRBJ2-7,TRBV4-1,-,CASSHLSSSYSYEQYF,TGCGCCAGCAGCCACCTTAGCTCATCCTACTCCTACGAGCAGTACTTC
many,TRBJ1-2,TRBV28,-,CASSFSDRKTGYTF,TGTGCCAGCAGTTTCTCTGACAGGAAAACTGGCTACACCTTC
-,TRBJ2-5,TRBV20-1,-,CSDLSQETQYF,TGCAGTGATCTCAGCCAAGAGACCCAATACTTC
many,TRBJ1-1,TRBV24-1,-,CATSPGGAEAFF,TGTGCCACCAGCCCCGGGGGAGCTGAAGCTTTCTTT
many,TRBJ2-1,TRBV28,TRBD2,CASSRTGTSGSYEQFF,TGTGCCAGCAGCCGGACCGGGACTAGCGGGAGTTATGAGCAGTTCTTC
many,TRBJ2-3,TRBV29-1,TRBD2,CSVERLAGDTDTQYF,TGCAGCGTCGAGAGACTAGCGGGAGACACAGATACGCAGTATTTT
many,TRBJ2-5,TRBV11-2,-,CASSLDRSKTQYF,TGTGCCAGCAGCTTAGACCGTTCCAAGACCCAGTACTTC
few,TRBJ2-1,TRBV6-1,-,CASSGSRYFYNEQFF,TGTGCCAGCTCCGGGAGTCGCTATTTCTACAATGAGCAGTTCTTC
few,TRBJ1-1,TRBV3-1,-,CASSPWGWGASTEAFF,TGTGCCAGCAGCCCCTGGGGTTGGGGGGCGAGCACTGAAGCTTTCTTT
-,TRBJ1-3,TRBV10-3,TRBD1,CAISDPQRQGARNTIYF,TGTGCCATCAGTGACCCCCAAAGACAGGGGGCAAGGAACACCATATATTTT